Given below is one T cell receptor beta chain in context. This sample was included in a study of blood T cell repertoires in COVID-19. Clones were read by immunoSEQ multiplex PCR, and TCRdb kept only the in-frame ones, dropping some. The profile covers 300,000 to 350,000 clones, with about 90% appearing a single time and more than 0.8% taken by the ten largest. Participants were placed into cohorts based on the clinical history they reported. V was cut by 5 bases and J by 2 bases, with 12 bases left in between. This CDR3 comprises 14 residues. Germline loops: CDR1 LGHDT, CDR2 YNNKEL (reference sequence).

The chain recombines TRBV3-1 (or the pseudogene TRBV3-2) with TRBJ1-1; D is perhaps TRBD1 (5 bases). This TCR came from a woman aged 25 to 39 who had recovered from COVID-19. Material for sequencing was PBMCs or T cells enriched from blood (not recorded which). The CDR3 loop is CASSNGHSNTEAFF. The CDR3 nucleotides are TGTGCCAGCAGCAATGGACATTCCAACACTGAAGCTTTCTTT.